A selection of T cell receptor beta chains follows, all from one sample in a study of cytomegalovirus exposure and HLA in healthy donors. TCRdb's table, derived via immunoSEQ multiplex PCR, lists solely in-frame clones and lacks some. The sample holds about 97,000 clones, about 94% seen once. The sample taken for sequencing was PBMCs. These receptors were collected from a woman aged 18-29 years in good health and CMV-seronegative. Both conserved end residues are part of each CDR3. A D gene is named only where the DNA matches it firmly. Not all rows give a size; the values are once, few, many and, for expanded clones, a class.

v_gene,abundance,j_gene,d_gene,CDR3nt,CDR3aa
TRBV27,-,TRBJ2-7,-,TGTGCCAGCAGTTTACTCTGGGGAGGCGAGCAGTACTTC,CASSLLWGGEQYF
TRBV5-1,once,TRBJ1-1,-,TGCGCCAGCAGCTTGGGCACCACAGGGTCCACTGAAGCTTTCTTT,CASSLGTTGSTEAFF
TRBV27,-,TRBJ1-2,TRBD1,TGTGCCAGCAGAAGGACAGGGGATGGCTACACCTTC,CASRRTGDGYTF
TRBV6-1,-,TRBJ2-7,TRBD2,TGTGCCAGCAGTGAAGTAGCGGGGGGAGTAGGCGAGCAGTACTTC,CASSEVAGGVGEQYF
TRBV2,-,TRBJ2-5,TRBD1,TGTGCCAGCAGGGGGACAGGGACGGAGACCCAGTACTTC,CASRGTGTETQYF
TRBV19,-,TRBJ1-2,TRBD1,TGTGCCAGTAGGGAAACAGGGGAGTATGGCTACACCTTC,CASRETGEYGYTF
TRBV5-1,-,TRBJ2-7,-,TGCGCCAGCAGCTTGGTAGCATCCCAGCAGTACTTC,CASSLVASQQYF
TRBV29-1,once,TRBJ2-5,-,TGCAGCGTTCGAGCGTACCTCCGGGAGACCCAGTACTTC,CSVRAYLRETQYF
TRBV5-1,-,TRBJ1-5,-,TGCGCCAGCAGCTGTCCCGCCAGGGCGAAGTATCAGCCCCAGCATTTT,CASSCPARAKYQPQHF
TRBV10-3,-,TRBJ2-1,-,TGTGCCATCAGTGAGTCAGAGGCGGGGTACAATGAGCAGTTCTTC,CAISESEAGYNEQFF
TRBV19,-,TRBJ1-2,TRBD1,TGTGCCAGTAGTAAGGGACAGGGAAGCGGCTACACCTTC,CASSKGQGSGYTF
TRBV19,-,TRBJ2-7,TRBD1,TGTGCCAGTAGTCCGTTTTTCGGGACAGGGGTCTACGAGCAGTACTTC,CASSPFFGTGVYEQYF
TRBV5-4,-,TRBJ2-7,TRBD1,TGTGCCAGCAGCTACCGGGACAGGCCCTACGAGCAGTACTTC,CASSYRDRPYEQYF
TRBV18,-,TRBJ2-5,-,TGTGCCAGCTCACATAAGACAGGCAACCAAGAGACCCAGTACTTC,CASSHKTGNQETQYF
TRBV7-6,-,TRBJ2-7,TRBD1,TGTGCCAGCAGCCGTGGACAGGGGGCCAACGAGCAGTACTTC,CASSRGQGANEQYF
TRBV18,-,TRBJ2-5,-,TGTGCCAGCTCACCGGGGGGTCTCCAAGAGACCCAGTACTTC,CASSPGGLQETQYF
TRBV9,-,TRBJ2-2,TRBD1,TGTGCCAGCAGCGTACGACAGGGGGTTAACACCGGGGAGCTGTTTTTT,CASSVRQGVNTGELFF
TRBV4-1,-,TRBJ2-3,TRBD2,TGCGCCAGCAGCCAAGTAGCGGGGTACACAGATACGCAGTATTTT,CASSQVAGYTDTQYF
TRBV5-1,-,TRBJ1-4,TRBD1,TGCGCCAGCAGCTTTATAGGGACAGGGCGAGGCGTTAATGAAAAACTGTTTTTT,CASSFIGTGRGVNEKLFF
TRBV5-8,-,TRBJ1-2,TRBD1,TGTGCCAGCAGCTCGACAGGGGGCTATAACTATGGCTACACCTTC,CASSSTGGYNYGYTF
TRBV19,-,TRBJ1-1,TRBD1,TGTGCCAGTAGTACGAGGACAGGGAGTAACACTGAAGCTTTCTTT,CASSTRTGSNTEAFF
TRBV18,-,TRBJ1-5,-,TGTGCCAGCTCAGAAGCAGGGTCTCAGGATCAGCCCCAGCATTTT,CASSEAGSQDQPQHF
TRBV28,-,TRBJ1-1,-,TGTGCCAGCACCGGACAGTTTAACACTGAAGCTTTCTTT,CASTGQFNTEAFF
TRBV9,-,TRBJ1-3,TRBD1,TGTGCCAGCAGCGTAGTCGACACACAGGGGCCCGGAAACACCATATATTTT,CASSVVDTQGPGNTIYF
TRBV11-2,-,TRBJ1-1,-,TGTGCCAGCAGCTTAGATCTTGGGGGGGAAGCTTTCTTT,CASSLDLGGEAFF
TRBV10-3,-,TRBJ2-1,TRBD2,TGTGCCACTCTACCGCGGGGACTAGCGGGAGGGACAGAATACAATGAGCAGTTCTTC,CATLPRGLAGGTEYNEQFF
TRBV13,-,TRBJ2-5,TRBD2,TGTGCCAGCAGTTCCGGACTAGCGGGGGCTAGTGAGACCCAGTACTTC,CASSSGLAGASETQYF
TRBV27,-,TRBJ2-7,-,TGTGCCAGCAGTTTATATCGGCAGGTAGTTCCCTACGAGCAGTACTTC,CASSLYRQVVPYEQYF
TRBV5-1,-,TRBJ2-1,TRBD2,TGCGCCAGCAGCGGGACTAGCGGGGCCTACAATGAGCAGTTCTTC,CASSGTSGAYNEQFF
TRBV4-1,-,TRBJ2-5,TRBD1,TGCGCCAGCAGCCATCCCCCCTCCCCAGGGACAGGGACGTACCAAGAGACCCAGTACTTC,CASSHPPSPGTGTYQETQYF
TRBV10-3,-,TRBJ2-7,-,TGTGCCATCAGTGAGTCGGGCAGACCCAGCTCCTACGAGCAGTACTTC,CAISESGRPSSYEQYF
TRBV7-9,-,TRBJ2-5,-,TGTGCCAGCAGCTTAGGGGCAGATGGTGAAAGGACCCAGTACTTC,CASSLGADGERTQYF
TRBV19,once,TRBJ1-2,-,TGTGCCAGTAGGATCGGACAGCTATATGGCTACACCTTC,CASRIGQLYGYTF
TRBV6-1,-,TRBJ2-7,-,TGTGCCAGCAACTCTGAGAGGCATTACGAGCAGTACTTC,CASNSERHYEQYF
TRBV2,-,TRBJ2-7,-,TGTGCCAGCAGTGACCCTACGGGCAGGGAACATGACGAGCAGTACTTC,CASSDPTGREHDEQYF
TRBV5-5,-,TRBJ1-2,TRBD1,TGTGCCAGCAGCCCCGGACAGGCGTATGGCTACACCTTC,CASSPGQAYGYTF
TRBV28,-,TRBJ1-3,-,TGTGCCAGCAGTTTATCGGGAAACACCATATATTTT,CASSLSGNTIYF
TRBV4-1,-,TRBJ2-7,TRBD1,TGCGCCAGCAGCCAATGGACAGGGCCTGGAGATTACGAGCAGTACTTC,CASSQWTGPGDYEQYF
TRBV9,-,TRBJ1-1,-,TGTGCCAGCAGCGTAAGTCGGGGGACTGAAGCTTTCTTT,CASSVSRGTEAFF
TRBV10-3,-,TRBJ2-1,-,TGTGCCTTACGTGAGGTCCTGAGCAATGAGCAGTTCTTC,CALREVLSNEQFF
TRBV30,-,TRBJ1-3,-,TGTGCCTGGATGGGGGGTTCTTCCTCTGGAAACACCATATATTTT,CAWMGGSSSGNTIYF
TRBV7-2,-,TRBJ2-1,-,TGTGCCAGCAGCTCACAGGGTCCGACCAATGAGCAGTTCTTC,CASSSQGPTNEQFF
TRBV5-8,-,TRBJ1-2,-,TGTGCCAGCAGCTTGCTAGAGAAGTCGGGTGGCTACACCTTC,CASSLLEKSGGYTF
TRBV27,-,TRBJ1-2,TRBD1,TGTGCCAGCAGGGGGACAGGGAGAGGCTACACCTTC,CASRGTGRGYTF
TRBV4-3,-,TRBJ1-1,-,TGCGCCAGCAGCCAAGATGCAGGCCCTATGCTGAACACTGAAGCTTTCTTT,CASSQDAGPMLNTEAFF
TRBV2,-,TRBJ2-7,TRBD2,TGTGCCAGCAGTCCTGGGAGGGACTTCCGTTCCTACGAGCAGTACTTC,CASSPGRDFRSYEQYF
TRBV4-2,-,TRBJ1-3,TRBD1,TGTGCCAGCAGCCAACACCAACAGGGGGTCTCTGGAAACACCATATATTTT,CASSQHQQGVSGNTIYF
TRBV12-5,-,TRBJ2-7,-,TGTGCTAGTGGTTCCCTCTACGAGCAGTACTTC,CASGSLYEQYF
TRBV29-1,-,TRBJ1-1,-,TGCAGCGTTGAAGATGGGGACTGGGAAGCTTTCTTT,CSVEDGDWEAFF
TRBV27,-,TRBJ1-2,TRBD1,TGTGCCACCTCAACCGGGACAGGATATGGCTACACCTTC,CATSTGTGYGYTF